This T cell receptor beta chain was observed in a study of shared clonotypes between healthy human individuals. Whole-study results and caveats: Clonotypes not shared had lower generation probabilities than those common to all four donors.

Naive CD8 cells lacked CD45RO, underwent positive selection for CCR7 and left out terminally differentiated effector memory CD45RA+ cells. This was a deep-level run. This table comes from immunoSEQ multiplex PCR, and its TCRdb copy is limited to in-frame clones, with some not included. Here the sample spans approximately 2,200,000 clones, roughly 91% being singletons. As to this clone: The antigen remains undetermined.

This CDR3 has 17 amino acids. Unmatched junction bases numbered 9, after V lost 4 bases and J lost 2 bases. In germline, CDR1 is SGHNT, CDR2 YYREEE (reference sequence). The sequencing input was naive CD8+ T cells from PBMCs. J is TRBJ2-5 and V is TRBV5-4, with 12 positions matching TRBD2. This TCR was recovered from a young man in good health. Some clones in this sample may be carry-over from other donors' samples. CDR3 region: CASSDPSSGRVQETQYF. The CDR3 nucleotides are TGTGCCAGCAGCGACCCCTCTAGCGGGAGGGTTCAAGAGACCCAGTACTTC.